These T cell receptor beta chains were read from a single sample in a study of identical twins. Each CDR3 protein is one row after TCRdb ran MiXCR on the 5' RACE reads. Of fewer than 250,000 distinct CDR3 sequences listed, approximately 7.3% are singletons. The same sample was also used in a study of yellow fever vaccine responses in identical twins.

The sequencing sample was made of CD8+ T cells sorted from blood. Receptors originate from a woman in her late teens or twenties in good health. CDR3s include the opening cysteine and the closing phenylalanine or tryptophan. D genes are given only for firm matches. Clone size appears in some rows only: once, few, many, or a class for an expanded clone.

j_gene | d_gene | v_gene | abundance | CDR3aa | CDR3nt
TRBJ2-5 | TRBD1 | TRBV7-8 | many | CASSYFIEGAQETQYF | TGTGCCAGCAGCTACTTTATAGAGGGGGCTCAAGAGACCCAGTACTTC
TRBJ2-1 | . | TRBV6-4 | . | CASSDGEESYNEQFF | TGTGCCAGCAGTGACGGGGAGGAATCCTACAATGAGCAGTTCTTC
TRBJ1-2 | . | TRBV20-1 | few | CSASIPYGYTF | TGCAGTGCTAGCATCCCTTATGGCTACACCTTC
TRBJ2-7 | . | TRBV7-2 | . | CASSYNRAHYEQYF | TGTGCCAGCAGCTATAATAGGGCGCACTACGAGCAGTACTTC
TRBJ2-6 | . | TRBV27 | few | CASSQPRGAGANVLTF | TGTGCCAGCAGTCAACCCCGGGGCGCTGGGGCCAACGTCCTGACTTTC
TRBJ2-1 | . | TRBV29-1 | few | CSVEDQITHEQFF | TGCAGCGTTGAAGATCAAATCACCCATGAGCAGTTCTTC
TRBJ2-1 | . | TRBV9 | few | CASSVDAPDEQFF | TGTGCCAGCAGCGTAGACGCGCCTGATGAGCAGTTCTTC
TRBJ1-1 | . | TRBV20-1 | . | CSAIRGNTEAFF | TGCAGTGCTATCAGGGGAAATACTGAAGCTTTCTTT
TRBJ1-2 | . | TRBV4-1 | . | CASSQSGGPLWGYTF | TGCGCCAGCAGCCAAAGTGGGGGACCCCTATGGGGCTACACCTTC
TRBJ1-1 | . | TRBV19 | . | CASMRGYRTEAFF | TGTGCCAGTATGAGGGGCTATCGCACTGAAGCTTTCTTT
TRBJ1-5 | . | TRBV5-5 | few | CASSRSGNTNQPQHF | TGTGCCAGCAGCCGCTCGGGCAACACGAATCAGCCCCAGCATTTT
TRBJ1-1 | TRBD1 | TRBV3-1 | many | CASSQQGANTEAFF | TGTGCCAGCAGCCAACAGGGGGCAAACACTGAAGCTTTCTTT
TRBJ2-1 | TRBD2 | TRBV11-2 | . | CASSQRLAGDNNEQFF | TGTGCCAGCAGTCAGAGACTAGCGGGGGACAACAATGAGCAGTTCTTC
TRBJ2-3 | TRBD2 | TRBV11-1 | many | CASSLRTSADTQYF | TGTGCCAGCAGCTTAAGGACTAGCGCAGATACGCAGTATTTT
TRBJ1-2 | . | TRBV6-1 | few | CASEGYGYTF | TGTGCCAGCGAAGGGTATGGCTACACCTTC
TRBJ2-5 | TRBD2 | TRBV28 | many | CASSPLAGAEQETQYF | TGTGCCAGCAGTCCCCTAGCGGGAGCGGAACAAGAGACCCAGTACTTC